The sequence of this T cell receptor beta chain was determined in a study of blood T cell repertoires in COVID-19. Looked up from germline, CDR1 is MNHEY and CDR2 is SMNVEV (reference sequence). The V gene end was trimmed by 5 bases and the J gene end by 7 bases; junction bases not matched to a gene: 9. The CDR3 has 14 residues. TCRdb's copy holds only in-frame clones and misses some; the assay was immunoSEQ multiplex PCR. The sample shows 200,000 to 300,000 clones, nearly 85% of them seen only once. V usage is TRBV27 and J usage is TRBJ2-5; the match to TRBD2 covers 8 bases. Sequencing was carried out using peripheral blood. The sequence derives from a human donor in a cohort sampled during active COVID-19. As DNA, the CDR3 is TGTGCCAGCAGTCCCGGGCGGGGGGTCGGGACCCAGTACTTC. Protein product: CASSPGRGVGTQYF.